This T cell receptor beta chain was retrieved from a study of vaccination effects on CD4 cells after COVID-19. Within the ViraFEST assay, antigen-specific CD4+ T cells underwent expansion with viral peptide pools prior to sequencing. Once cultured for approximately ten days, the cells underwent separation to obtain CD4+ T cells. Each person got two doses of an mRNA SARS-CoV-2 vaccine, BNT162b2 or mRNA-1273. Days 3 and 7 were when half the medium was replaced with IL-2 medium. The repertoire was sequenced with immunoSEQ multiplex PCR; TCRdb's copy has only in-frame clones and lacks some. There are 84,000 or so clones in the sample; over 70% occur only once, and around 1.1% lies in the top ten. This clone was recorded only once. The antigen is unknown. Study conclusions and caveats: The study found marked clonal contraction of infection- and vaccine-induced clones late after vaccination. Sampling in the study covered few convalescent patients and included no early post-infection timepoints. Only 1 of 255 vaccine-induced clones from healthy vaccinees cross-reacted with common cold coronaviruses.

The sample here was CD4+ T cells from PBMCs cultured with HCoV-OC43 spike peptides, taken after COVID-19 vaccination. This sample's subset: HCoV-OC43 spike overlapping peptide pool stimulation. The sequence derives from a human donor who received a COVID-19 vaccine.

The CDR3 DNA follows: TGTGCCAGCAGTTACCGTCGATATGCGACTGACACTGAAGCTTTCTTT. It translates to CASSYRRYATDTEAFF. The chain uses TRBV6-5 and TRBJ1-1; D gene uncertain. Trimming pared 2 bases from V and 3 bases from J, leaving 16 bases between. The length of the CDR3 is 16 residues. In germline, CDR1 is MNHEY, CDR2 SVGAGI.